Listed here is a single T cell receptor beta chain. The sample holds a few counts of this clone. Its specific antigen is unknown. Base qualities are not at hand, and no much larger clone is one base apart. Whole blood was collected in K2EDTA tubes by collaborating institutions according to the institutions' own protocols. Collaborator samples were shipped for TCRbeta analysis as frozen whole blood, isolated PBMCs, or DNA extracted from either sample type. The sample belongs to a study of blood T cell repertoires in COVID-19 (dated by TCRdb to the early 2020s). With regard to the full study: Collaborator samples came from the United States, Italy and Spain and covered acute and convalescent phases of COVID-19. The repertoires were released in a freely available public database intended as a resource for research on the immune response to SARS-CoV-2. Nearly every sample came with metadata listing a de-identified subject ID, COVID-19 status, age in years and sex. The samples were drawn from the first 160 participants of the ongoing ImmuneRACE study and from some 1,300 subjects provided by 6 global collaborators. Where HLA class I and class II types were available, the types were taken from metadata supplied by the sample provider, not from assay-based typing. The prospective study material was composed of cDNA or gDNA derived from T cells, B-cell-depleted T cells, or PBMCs. Deeply sampled blood TCRbeta repertoires from subjects exposed to, actively infected with, or recovered from COVID-19 were included in the dataset.

TCRbeta CDR3 regions were amplified from genomic DNA by means of the immunoSEQ Assay, a bias-controlled multiplex PCR. For the original study's pipeline: Nucleated cell counts per sample were estimated from amplification of reference gene primers within the assay. To quantify the absolute abundance of each unique TCRbeta CDR3 rearrangement, sequence reads were collapsed and filtered. Productive Simpson clonality was computed per sample as the square root of Simpson's diversity index over productive rearrangements. TCRdb took this table from immuneACCESS and kept in-frame rearrangements with V and J called. Such tables lack part of the clones; where checked against another copy, unresolved V genes explain under half of the gap, and the rest is unexplained. The V and J calls and clone size come from that table; D and trimming were worked out from the DNA. Present in this sample are around 140,000 clones, around 78% of which were seen just once. The top ten clones comprise more than 1.5% of the sample.

The germline V gene encodes CDR1 WNHNN and CDR2 SYGVQD (reference sequence). The CDR3 contains 14 residues, cysteine and phenylalanine counted. Only the CDR3 DNA stays, 42 bases, in frame from base 1. Trimming removed 6 bases from V and 4 bases from J, leaving 15 bases between the germline ends. Results and caveats for the whole study, not just this receptor: Clinical and demographic metadata were provided uncurated, with the amount varying by source and participant.

The chain couples TRBV10-1 to TRBJ1-1; the D gene remains uncertain. Sequencing input: peripheral blood. This sequence was found in an older woman with acute or convalescent COVID-19. The CDR3 in this case is CASSALGRGTEAFF. The DNA is as follows: TGCGCCAGCAGCGCCTTAGGACGGGGCACTGAAGCTTTCTTT.